The subject of this entry is one T cell receptor (beta chain). This sample was included in a study of blood T cell repertoires in COVID-19. For the study at large: Specimens from acute and convalescent COVID-19 originated in the United States, Italy and Spain. In each case, the material was cDNA or gDNA derived from T cells, B-cell-depleted T cells, or PBMCs.

Germline CDR1 SGHDN, CDR2 FVKESK. CDR3 length: 16 amino acids. J lost 1 base, V lost 2 bases, and 1 base had no gene match. In the authors' methods: Counts of nucleated cells, estimated from reference gene primer amplification, were obtained. Only in-frame clones appear in the TCRdb table, and some are missing; sequencing was by immunoSEQ multiplex PCR. The DNA was the basis for D and trimming; V, J and clone size are from that table. The profile shows fewer than 250,000 clones, less than 90% of them singletons. The source of this sequence is a man in his 70s with acute or convalescent COVID-19. The material sequenced was peripheral blood. This chain uses TRBV14 with TRBJ2-2; TRBD2 matches 10 bases. CDR3 protein: CASSQSSGGNTGELFF. The CDR3 bases are TGTGCCAGCAGCCAATCTAGCGGGGGGAACACCGGGGAGCTGTTTTTT.